The 6 T cell receptor beta chains listed next were all sequenced from one sample in a study of blood T cell repertoires in COVID-19 (dated by TCRdb to about 2020). Receptor libraries were prepared by the immunoSEQ multiplex PCR assay. TCRdb provides this immuneACCESS table in a form limited to in-frame rearrangements. Some clones are lacking; in checked studies, under half of them reflect an unresolved V gene, and why the rest are absent is not known. A total of roughly 160,000 clones appear in this sample, approximately 91% of them only once. The ten largest account for around 5.1% of the sample. Material for sequencing was peripheral blood. These receptors all come from a man between 18 and 35 years old with COVID-19, enrolled during active disease.

The chain joins TRBV4-1 to TRBJ1-1, with TRBD1 identical over 7 bases. The CDR3 loop spans 17 amino acids. Germline V gene data show CDR1 as MGHRA and CDR2 as YSYEKL. Unmatched junction bases numbered 17, after V lost 6 bases and J lost 4 bases. DNA of the CDR3: TGCGCCAGCAGTCGAATCTTACAGGGGCCTACAGGCACTGAAGCTTTCTTT. Its translation: CASSRILQGPTGTEAFF.

The gene calls are TRBV28 and TRBJ2-2; D is unclear. This CDR3 is built from 12 residues. CDR1 is MDHEN, CDR2 SYDVKM, per germline. Deletions cut 6 bases from V and 3 bases from J, with 5 bases between. CDR3 DNA sequence: TGTGCCAGCAGACTTTACACCGGGGAGCTGTTTTTT. Its translation: CASRLYTGELFF.

The chain is built from TRBV2 and TRBJ2-7, with a weak D call TRBD2 (5 bases). V lost 4 bases, J lost 4 bases, and 20 bases lay in between. The CDR3 has 16 amino acids. Germline V gives CDR1 SNHLY, CDR2 FYNNEI. In DNA, the CDR3 is TGTGCCAGCAGTGTCATCCCTTCCGGGAAGAGATACGAGCAGTACTTC. Translating it yields CASSVIPSGKRYEQYF.

The V and J genes are TRBV29-1 and TRBJ2-7; 7 nucleotides line up with TRBD2. CDR3 length: 15 residues. V lost 7 bases and J lost 7; bases outside the gene matches: 19. Germline lookup yields CDR1 SQVTM and CDR2 ANQGSEA. The CDR3 here is CSAGTIRAGSAEQYF. CDR3 coding DNA: TGCAGCGCTGGGACTATACGCGCGGGGAGCGCTGAGCAGTACTTC.

J is TRBJ2-1 and V is TRBV28, with D perhaps TRBD2 (6 bases). The CDR3 length is 15 residues. Germline loops: CDR1 MDHEN, CDR2 SYDVKM. The V end lost 5 bases, the J end lost 6 bases, and 17 bases lay between the germline ends. CDR3 residues: CASSGNRDSINEQFF. The DNA for the CDR3 is TGTGCCAGCAGTGGAAACCGGGACTCTATCAATGAGCAGTTCTTC.

The rearrangement joins TRBV27 to TRBJ1-1; 7 bases match TRBD1. The CDR3 extends over 16 amino acids. Trimming took 4 bases from V and 6 from J; bases not matched to a gene: 14. Germline V gene sequence: CDR1 MNHEY, CDR2 SMNVEV (reference sequence). CDR3 nucleotide sequence: TGTGCCAGCAGTTCGGCCTGGGGGACAGAGGCCGCTGAAGCTTTCTTT. Protein: CASSSAWGTEAAEAFF.